This TCR beta chain was obtained from a study of tumor-infiltrating lymphocytes in primary liver carcinoma. Study-wide background: All patients had surgically resected primary liver carcinoma. Samples returned roughly 3.65 to 7.5 million productive TCRbeta reads, a yield that was similar across tissue types. Study results and limitations: The 250 largest clones made up significantly more of tumor than blood repertoires (p = 0.039).

The germline V gene encodes CDR1 SGHAT and CDR2 FQNNGV. CDR3 length: 14 amino acids. The input was about 490 ng total RNA; TCR beta cDNA was made from it with a constant-region primer. TCR beta libraries came from three nested multiplex PCR rounds using slightly modified ARM-PCR. It was with TRBV1-TRBV30 forward primers and a C-beta reverse primer that the first two PCR rounds were run, at about 9 cycles each. TCRdb re-analysed the multiplex PCR reads in MiXCR, keeping a single row per CDR3 protein. This sample yields approximately 340,000 distinct CDR3 sequences, of which 65% are seen a single time; roughly 6% belongs to the top ten. In addition to blood RNA drawn from unsorted whole blood, germline DNA was extracted. A word on this clonotype: Its antigen remains unknown. A junction boundary mismatches the germline segment, possibly from a read error.

The TCR sequence derives from a man aged 40-55 years with primary liver carcinoma and hepatitis B virus infection. The specimen sequenced was peripheral blood. The rearrangement joins TRBV11-2 to TRBJ2-7; maybe TRBD2 (7 bases). Here the CDR3 DNA reads TGTGCAAGCAGCTTAAAGGGAGGGGGCTACGAGCAGTACTTC. It translates to CASSLKGGGYEQYF.